This record covers a single TCR beta chain. The record has no base qualities; no much larger clone is one base away. The CDR3 starts with the cysteine, ends with the phenylalanine, and has 15 residues. Left in the record is the CDR3 DNA by itself, 45 bases read in frame from the first base. According to the germline V gene, CDR1 reads SGDLS and CDR2 reads YYNGEE. V is cut by 4 bases and J by 1 base, and the space between the germline ends is 11 bases. TCR cDNA was synthesized by 5'RACE template switching, through which a universal primer site and unique molecular identifiers were introduced. Priming for cDNA synthesis came from both the TCR alpha and TCR beta constant segments. Library amplification used two PCR steps, and the second PCR step added sample barcodes and sequencing adapters. Libraries were sequenced on Illumina HiSeq 2500 (2x100 bp) or NovaSeq (2x150 bp). The paper's processing steps were these. Reads were demultiplexed and collapsed into UMI consensus sequences with MIGEC, and V(D)J alignment was performed with MiXCR. Vaccine-responding clonotypes were defined with edgeR using replicate PBMC samples, requiring FDR below 0.01 and a log2 fold change above 5 up to day 15. Bulk clonotypes were assigned CD4 or CD8 identity according to which sequenced CD4 or CD8 repertoire held them at higher abundance. NS4B-specific clonotypes were defined as those at least 10-fold enriched in dextramer-positive over dextramer-negative fractions; CD4-biased clonotypes were excluded. TCRdb's own reprocessing of the public reads used fastp at Q25 and MiXCR and kept productive beta chains. CDR3 protein duplicates are merged, each entry listing the most common genes and DNA. It is TCRdb's table, rather than the study itself, that gives the V and J calls and clone size. The table for this sample lists 96,000 or so distinct CDR3 sequences; approximately 9% of them were counted only once. Roughly 17% of the sample is in the top ten clones.

These data originate in a study of T cells after yellow fever vaccination (dated by TCRdb to about 2019). For context, the study as a whole: The SMART-Seq v4 Ultra Low Input RNA kit was used to prepare libraries from fractions with low cell numbers. To track T-cell clones before and after primary and booster YFV17D yellow fever vaccination, bulk TCR alpha and beta repertoires were sequenced longitudinally. The cohort comprised two healthy male donors, one aged 18 to 30 and one aged 30 to 40 years. Blood was collected at multiple timepoints before and after primary and secondary immunization, and bulk PBMC replicates and cell subsets were isolated.

General conclusions and limits of the study: Most clones expanded after primary vaccination (approximately 96% of CD4 and roughly 91% of CD8) were re-detected after the booster, suggesting that broad memory maintenance occurred. Compared with the primary T-cell response, the secondary T-cell response was weaker but faster, peaking on day 5 rather than day 15. Because abundant contaminating clonotypes from the bulk population could be contained in FACS-sorted repertoires, computational filtering was required. The study included only two donors, which limits how far the findings can be generalized. A small fraction of clonotypes showed up in both the CD4 and CD8 compartments, probably as a result of convergent recombination.

Taken with the paper, the label for treatment or condition translates to: live attenuated yellow fever vaccine strain. A standard Ficoll-Paque protocol was used to isolate PBMCs from peripheral blood. With anti-CD3 and anti-CD8 staining plus a dextramer loaded with the yellow fever NS4B epitope peptide, the researchers sorted epitope-specific CD8 T cells. TriZol was used to extract RNA from bulk PBMCs, CD4 and CD8 fractions, and dextramer-positive and dextramer-negative fractions. Sample: CD8+ T cells not binding an NS4B(214-222) dextramer, sorted from PBMCs, taken around 15 days after the first yellow fever vaccination. This specimen's cell subset or site label, per the study, means: NS4B epitope dextramer-negative CD8 T cells. The clonotype was recovered from a man in his late teens or twenties who received the YFV17D yellow fever vaccine. This sequence uses TRBV9 and TRBJ2-2; a weak D assignment points to TRBD1 (5 bases agree). The nucleotides read TGTGCCAGCAGCTTATCCACAGGGAACACCGGGGAGCTGTTTTTT. The resulting protein is CASSLSTGNTGELFF.